What follows describes a single TCR beta chain. Its specificity is not known. A much more abundant neighbour one base away suggests this may be a read error. Each CDR3 protein is one row after TCRdb ran MiXCR on the 5' RACE reads. The data hold hundreds of thousands of distinct CDR3 sequences, with 7.5% to 9.5% observed a single time. This entry comes from a study of T-cell memory formation after mild COVID-19. In the study overall: Largely donor-specific sequence clusters came from two donors. General study results and limits: Clones shrinking between day 15 and 85 showed a balanced CD4/CD8 split, and those that grew later tilted toward CD4+. Some responding clones appeared in pre-infection memory, suggesting cross-reactive memory joined. Among CD4+ contracting clones, most were CM and EM, and CD8+ ones EMRA.

Germline assignment: CDR1 SGHDT and CDR2 YYEEEE. Trimming at V came to 6 bases and at J to 4 bases, leaving 15 bases not matched to a gene. CDR3 length: 16 residues. Sequencing was performed on PBMCs or a T cell subset sorted from them (not recorded which). This clonotype originated in a man between 18 and 29 years old who had mild COVID-19 (a few samples of this study predate the infection). Cell type and time point are not known. The chain has TRBV5-6 and TRBJ2-7; TRBD1 matches at 8 bases. CDR3 in amino acids: CASTSTTGEVSYEQYF. CDR3 coding DNA: TGTGCCAGCACCTCAACGACAGGGGAAGTGTCGTACGAGCAGTACTTC.